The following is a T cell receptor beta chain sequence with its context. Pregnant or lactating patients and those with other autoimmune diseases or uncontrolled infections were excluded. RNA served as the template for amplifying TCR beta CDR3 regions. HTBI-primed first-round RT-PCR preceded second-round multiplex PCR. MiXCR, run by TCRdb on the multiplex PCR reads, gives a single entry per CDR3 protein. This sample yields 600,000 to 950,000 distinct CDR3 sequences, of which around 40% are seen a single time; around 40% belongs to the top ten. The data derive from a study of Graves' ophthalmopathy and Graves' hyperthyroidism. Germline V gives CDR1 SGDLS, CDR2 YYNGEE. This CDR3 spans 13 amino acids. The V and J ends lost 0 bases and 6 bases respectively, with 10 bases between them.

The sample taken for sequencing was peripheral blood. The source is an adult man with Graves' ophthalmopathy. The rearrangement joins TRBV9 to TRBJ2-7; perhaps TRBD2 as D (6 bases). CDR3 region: CASSVGRELEQYF. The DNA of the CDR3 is TGTGCCAGCAGCGTAGGGCGGGAACTCGAGCAGTACTTC.